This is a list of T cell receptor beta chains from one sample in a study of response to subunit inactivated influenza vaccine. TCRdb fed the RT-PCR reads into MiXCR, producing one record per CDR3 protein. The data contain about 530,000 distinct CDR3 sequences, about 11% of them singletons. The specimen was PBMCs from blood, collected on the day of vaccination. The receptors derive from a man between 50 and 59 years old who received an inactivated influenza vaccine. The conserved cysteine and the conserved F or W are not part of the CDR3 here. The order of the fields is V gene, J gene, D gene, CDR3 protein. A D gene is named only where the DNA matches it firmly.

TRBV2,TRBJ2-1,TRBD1,ASAQGTGANEQF
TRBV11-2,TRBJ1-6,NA,ASSHEARSPLH
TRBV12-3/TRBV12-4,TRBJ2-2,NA,ASQGGNTGELF
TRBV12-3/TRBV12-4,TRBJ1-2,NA,ASSLGSTHGSNGYT
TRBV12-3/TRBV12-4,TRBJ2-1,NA,ASSLYPSSTYNEQF
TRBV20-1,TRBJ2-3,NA,SKRIRGTDTQY
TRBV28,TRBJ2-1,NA,ASVLGGGPENEQF
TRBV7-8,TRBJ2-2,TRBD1,ASRLVADYRGNTGELF
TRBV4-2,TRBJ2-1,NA,ASSQGPGADNEQF
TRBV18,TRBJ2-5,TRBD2,ASSLAGREETQY
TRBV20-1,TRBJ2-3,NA,SAIGTLNADTQY
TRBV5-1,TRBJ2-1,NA,ASSLSGQNNEQF
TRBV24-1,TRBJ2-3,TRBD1,ATSTRTGASTDTQY
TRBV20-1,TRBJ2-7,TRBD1,SAYPGTGHYEQY
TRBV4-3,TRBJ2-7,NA,ASSQVRGVSYEQY
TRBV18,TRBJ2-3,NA,ASSPIQGTDTQY
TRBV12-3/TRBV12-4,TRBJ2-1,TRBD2,AGFPGLAYNEQF
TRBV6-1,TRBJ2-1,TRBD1,ASRRTGAVIRSYNEQF
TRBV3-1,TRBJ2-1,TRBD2,ASQEAGIRKF
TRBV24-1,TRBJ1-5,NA,ATSLTCRWNQPQH
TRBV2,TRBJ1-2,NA,ASSEEQTGIYGYT
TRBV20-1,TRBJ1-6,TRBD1,SARDPGTGANSPLH
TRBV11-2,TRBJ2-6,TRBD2,ASSFFLAGDLSGANVLT
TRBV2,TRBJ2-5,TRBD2,ASSELSGRVETQY